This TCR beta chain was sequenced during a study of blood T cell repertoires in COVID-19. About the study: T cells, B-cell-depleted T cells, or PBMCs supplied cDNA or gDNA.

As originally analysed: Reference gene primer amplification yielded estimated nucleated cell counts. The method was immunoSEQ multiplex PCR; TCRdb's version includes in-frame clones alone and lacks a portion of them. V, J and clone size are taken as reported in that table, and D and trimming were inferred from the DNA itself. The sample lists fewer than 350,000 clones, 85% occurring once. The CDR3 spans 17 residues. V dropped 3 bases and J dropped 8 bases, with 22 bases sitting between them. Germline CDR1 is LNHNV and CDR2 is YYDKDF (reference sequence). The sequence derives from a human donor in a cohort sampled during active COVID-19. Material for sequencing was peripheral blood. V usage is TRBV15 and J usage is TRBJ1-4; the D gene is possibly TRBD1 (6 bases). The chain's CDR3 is CATSSSQGRGSREKLFF. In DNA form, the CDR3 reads TGTGCCACCAGCAGTTCCCAAGGCAGGGGAAGCCGGGAAAAACTGTTTTTT.